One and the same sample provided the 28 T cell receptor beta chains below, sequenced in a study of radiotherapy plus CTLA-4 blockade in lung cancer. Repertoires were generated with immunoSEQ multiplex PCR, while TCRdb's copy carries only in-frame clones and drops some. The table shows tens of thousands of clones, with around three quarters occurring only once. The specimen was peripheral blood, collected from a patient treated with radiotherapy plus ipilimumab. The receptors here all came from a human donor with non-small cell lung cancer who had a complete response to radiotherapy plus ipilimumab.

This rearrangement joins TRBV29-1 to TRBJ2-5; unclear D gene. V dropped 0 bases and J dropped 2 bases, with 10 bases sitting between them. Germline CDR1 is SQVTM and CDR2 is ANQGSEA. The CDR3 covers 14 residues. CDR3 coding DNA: TGCAGCGTTGAAGATGTGTCACATCAAGAGACCCAGTACTTC. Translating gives CSVEDVSHQETQYF.

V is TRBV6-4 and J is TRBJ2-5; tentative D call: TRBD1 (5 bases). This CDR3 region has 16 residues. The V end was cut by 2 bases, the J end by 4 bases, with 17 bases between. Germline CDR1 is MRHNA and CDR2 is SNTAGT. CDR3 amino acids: CASSDTGQVVIETQYF. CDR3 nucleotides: TGTGCCAGCAGTGACACAGGTCAAGTTGTTATAGAGACCCAGTACTTC.

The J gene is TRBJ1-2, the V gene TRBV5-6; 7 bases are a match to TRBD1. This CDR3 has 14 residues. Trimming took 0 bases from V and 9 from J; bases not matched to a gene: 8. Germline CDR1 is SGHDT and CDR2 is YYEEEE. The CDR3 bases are TGTGCCAGCAGCTTGGTCGCAGGGGGTGGTAGCTACACCTTC. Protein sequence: CASSLVAGGGSYTF.

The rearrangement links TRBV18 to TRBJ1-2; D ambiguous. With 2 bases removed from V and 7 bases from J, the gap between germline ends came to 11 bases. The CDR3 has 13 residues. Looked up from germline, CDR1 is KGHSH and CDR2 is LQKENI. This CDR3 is CASSPMEVRGYTF. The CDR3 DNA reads TGTGCCAGCTCACCAATGGAGGTTCGTGGCTACACCTTC.

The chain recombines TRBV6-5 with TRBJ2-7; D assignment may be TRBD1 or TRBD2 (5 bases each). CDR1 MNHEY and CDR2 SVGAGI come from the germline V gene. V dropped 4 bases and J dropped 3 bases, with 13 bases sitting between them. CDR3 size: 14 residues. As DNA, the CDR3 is TGTGCCAGCAGTTTGGGACGGACTTTCTACGAGCAGTACTTC. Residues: CASSLGRTFYEQYF.

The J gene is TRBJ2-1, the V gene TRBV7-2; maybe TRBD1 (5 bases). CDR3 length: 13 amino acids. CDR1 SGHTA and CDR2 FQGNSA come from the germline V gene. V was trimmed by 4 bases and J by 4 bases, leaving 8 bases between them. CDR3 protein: CASSSQAYNEQFF. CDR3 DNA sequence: TGTGCCAGCAGCTCACAGGCTTACAATGAGCAGTTCTTC. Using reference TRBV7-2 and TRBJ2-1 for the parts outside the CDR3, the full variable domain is GAGVSQSPSNKVTEKGKDVELRCDPISGHTALYWYRQSLGQGLEFLIYFQGNSAPDKSGLPSDRFSAERTGGSVSTLTIQRTQQEDSAVYLCASSSQAYNEQFFGPGTRLTVL.

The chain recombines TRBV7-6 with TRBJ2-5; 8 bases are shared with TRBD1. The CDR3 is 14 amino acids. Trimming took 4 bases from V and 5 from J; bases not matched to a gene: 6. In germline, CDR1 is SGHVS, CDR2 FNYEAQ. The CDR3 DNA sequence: TGTGCCAGCAGCTCCCGACAGGGGATGGAGACCCAGTACTTC. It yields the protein CASSSRQGMETQYF.

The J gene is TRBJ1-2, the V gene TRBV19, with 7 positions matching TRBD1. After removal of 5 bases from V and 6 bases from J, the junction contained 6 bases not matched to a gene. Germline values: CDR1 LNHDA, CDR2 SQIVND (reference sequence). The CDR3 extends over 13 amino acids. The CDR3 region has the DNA TGTGCCAGTAGTCCTGGGACAGCTGATGGCTACACCTTC. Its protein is CASSPGTADGYTF.

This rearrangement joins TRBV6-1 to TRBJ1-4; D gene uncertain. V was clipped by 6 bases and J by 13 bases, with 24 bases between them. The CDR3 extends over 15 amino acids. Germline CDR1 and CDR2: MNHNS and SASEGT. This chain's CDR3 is CASRVGLNSNEGLFF. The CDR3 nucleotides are TGTGCCAGCAGGGTTGGTCTGAACTCTAATGAAGGACTGTTTTTT.

CDR3 in DNA: TGTGCCAGCAGCTTAGAATTCGGGGACAGGGGAAACATTCAGTACTTC. It specifies CASSLEFGDRGNIQYF. The chain uses TRBV7-6 and TRBJ2-4; TRBD1 matches 10 bases. The trim removed 1 base at V and 6 bases at J, leaving 6 bases unmatched. Germline V lookup: CDR1 SGHVS, CDR2 FNYEAQ. This CDR3 has 16 residues.

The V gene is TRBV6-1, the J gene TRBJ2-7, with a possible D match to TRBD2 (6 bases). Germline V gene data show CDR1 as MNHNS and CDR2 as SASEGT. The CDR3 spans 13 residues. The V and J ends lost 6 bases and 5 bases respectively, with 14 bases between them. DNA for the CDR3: TGTGCCAGCAGGCCCGGTGGGGGGAACGAGCAGTACTTC. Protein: CASRPGGGNEQYF.

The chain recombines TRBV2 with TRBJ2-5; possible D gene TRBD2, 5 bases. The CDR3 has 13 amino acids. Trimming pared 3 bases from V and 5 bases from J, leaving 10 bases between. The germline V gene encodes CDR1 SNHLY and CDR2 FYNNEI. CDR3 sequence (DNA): TGTGCCAGCAGTGACGTCGCGGGCGAGACCCAGTACTTC. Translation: CASSDVAGETQYF.

The CDR3 here is CASSPPDSFYGYTF. The CDR3 bases are TGTGCCAGCTCACCACCGGACAGCTTCTATGGCTACACCTTC. The chain recombines TRBV18 with TRBJ1-2; a possible D gene is TRBD1 (6 bases). The CDR3 is made up of 14 amino acids. Per the germline V gene, CDR1 is KGHSH and CDR2 is LQKENI. V was shortened by 0 bases and J by 4 bases, with 9 bases between the two germline ends.

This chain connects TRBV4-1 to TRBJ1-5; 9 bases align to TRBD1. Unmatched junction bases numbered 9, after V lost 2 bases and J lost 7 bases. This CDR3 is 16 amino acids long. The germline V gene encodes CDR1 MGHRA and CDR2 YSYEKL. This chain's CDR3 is CASSQTPGQGGQPQHF. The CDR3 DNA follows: TGCGCCAGCAGCCAAACTCCGGGACAGGGAGGCCAGCCCCAGCATTTT.

CDR3: CASSIVGAATSTDTQYF. The CDR3 DNA reads TGTGCCAGTAGTATAGTCGGGGCAGCAACTAGCACAGATACGCAGTATTTT. J is TRBJ2-3 and V is TRBV19, with D possibly called TRBD1 or TRBD2 (5 bases each). Trimming left V 1 base short and J 0 bases short, with 14 bases between. The CDR3 totals 17 residues. Germline V CDR1 and CDR2: LNHDA, SQIVND (reference sequence).

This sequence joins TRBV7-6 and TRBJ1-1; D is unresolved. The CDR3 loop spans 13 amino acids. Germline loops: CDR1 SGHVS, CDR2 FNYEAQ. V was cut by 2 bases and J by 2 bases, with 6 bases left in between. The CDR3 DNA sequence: TGTGCCAGCAGCTTAACTTCCAACACTGAAGCTTTCTTT. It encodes CASSLTSNTEAFF.

The CDR3 DNA sequence: TGCGCCAGCAGCGCGGGACTTCCCTCCAGCTCCTACAATGAGCAGTTCTTC. Its translation is CASSAGLPSSSYNEQFF. V is TRBV5-1 and J is TRBJ2-1, with D tentatively TRBD2 (6 bases). The CDR3 contains 17 residues. Germline V lookup: CDR1 SGHRS, CDR2 YFSETQ. V was cut by 4 bases and J by 0 bases, with 17 bases left in between.

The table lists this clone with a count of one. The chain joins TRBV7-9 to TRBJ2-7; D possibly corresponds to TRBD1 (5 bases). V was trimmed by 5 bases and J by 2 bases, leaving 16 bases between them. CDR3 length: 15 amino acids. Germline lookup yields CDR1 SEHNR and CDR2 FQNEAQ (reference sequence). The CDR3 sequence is CASSPQLGATYEQYV. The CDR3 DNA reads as TGTGCCAGCAGCCCTCAATTAGGGGCCACCTACGAGCAGTACGTC.

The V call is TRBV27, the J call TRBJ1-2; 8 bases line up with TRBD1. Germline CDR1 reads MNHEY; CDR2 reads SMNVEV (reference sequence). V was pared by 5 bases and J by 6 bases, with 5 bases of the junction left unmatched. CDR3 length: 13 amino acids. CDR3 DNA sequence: TGTGCCAGCAGTCCCTGGACAGGGAATGGCTACACCTTC. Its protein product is CASSPWTGNGYTF.

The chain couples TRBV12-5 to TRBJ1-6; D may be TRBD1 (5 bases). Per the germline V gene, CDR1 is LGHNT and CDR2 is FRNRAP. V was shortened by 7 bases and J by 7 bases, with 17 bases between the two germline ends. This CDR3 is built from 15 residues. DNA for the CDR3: TGTGCTAGTGCCACGGGGCAGAGTCTAAATTCACCCCTCCACTTT. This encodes CASATGQSLNSPLHF.

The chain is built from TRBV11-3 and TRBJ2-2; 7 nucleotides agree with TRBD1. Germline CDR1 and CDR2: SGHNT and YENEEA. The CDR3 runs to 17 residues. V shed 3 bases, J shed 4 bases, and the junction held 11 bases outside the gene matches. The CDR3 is CASSLRGQERSTGELFF. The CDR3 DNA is TGTGCCAGCAGCTTGAGGGGGCAGGAGAGGTCCACCGGGGAGCTGTTTTTT.

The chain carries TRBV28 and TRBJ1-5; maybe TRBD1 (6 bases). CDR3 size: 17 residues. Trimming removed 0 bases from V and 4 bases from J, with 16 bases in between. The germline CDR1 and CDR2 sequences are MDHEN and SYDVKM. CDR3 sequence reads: CASSLWPKGDGNQPQHF. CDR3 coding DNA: TGTGCCAGCAGTTTATGGCCCAAGGGGGATGGGAATCAGCCCCAGCATTTT.

The CDR3 nucleotides read TGTGCCAGCAGCTTCTCGGGGTTTGGAGATACGCAGTATTTT. Residues: CASSFSGFGDTQYF. This rearrangement joins TRBV11-2 to TRBJ2-3; possibly TRBD2 for D (5 bases). V was cut by 3 bases and J by 5 bases, with 12 bases left in between. CDR1 and CDR2 from the germline V gene are SGHAT and FQNNGV. This CDR3 spans 14 amino acids.

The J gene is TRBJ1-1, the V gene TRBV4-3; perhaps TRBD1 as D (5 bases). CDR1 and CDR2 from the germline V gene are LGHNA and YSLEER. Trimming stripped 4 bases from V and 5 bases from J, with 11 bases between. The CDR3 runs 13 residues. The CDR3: CASSRSGGTEAFF. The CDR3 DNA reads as TGCGCCAGCAGCCGCAGCGGGGGAACTGAAGCTTTCTTT.

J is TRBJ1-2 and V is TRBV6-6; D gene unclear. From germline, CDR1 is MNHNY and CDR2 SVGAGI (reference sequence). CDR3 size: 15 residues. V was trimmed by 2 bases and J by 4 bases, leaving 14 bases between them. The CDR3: CASSYRQPRGYGYTF. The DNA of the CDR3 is TGTGCCAGCAGTTACCGGCAGCCACGGGGCTATGGCTACACCTTC.

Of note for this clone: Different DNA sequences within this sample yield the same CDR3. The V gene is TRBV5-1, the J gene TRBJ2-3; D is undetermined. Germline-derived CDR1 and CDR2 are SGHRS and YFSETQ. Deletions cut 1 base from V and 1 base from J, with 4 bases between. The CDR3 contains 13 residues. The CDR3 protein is CASSLSGTDTQYF. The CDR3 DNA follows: TGCGCCAGCAGCTTGTCGGGCACAGATACGCAGTATTTT.

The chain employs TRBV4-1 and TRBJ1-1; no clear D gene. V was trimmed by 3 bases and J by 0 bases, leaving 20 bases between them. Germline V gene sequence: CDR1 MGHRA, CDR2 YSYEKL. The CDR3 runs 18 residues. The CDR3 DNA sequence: TGCGCCAGCAGCCAGTTTACAGCCGCACTCCTAATGAACACTGAAGCTTTCTTT. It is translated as CASSQFTAALLMNTEAFF.

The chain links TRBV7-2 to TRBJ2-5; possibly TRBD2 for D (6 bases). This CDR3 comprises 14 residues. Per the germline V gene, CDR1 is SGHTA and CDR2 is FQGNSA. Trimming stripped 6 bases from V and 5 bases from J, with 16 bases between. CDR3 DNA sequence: TGTGCCAGCAGGGGGACTTTAACGGCGGAGACCCAGTACTTC. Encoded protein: CASRGTLTAETQYF.